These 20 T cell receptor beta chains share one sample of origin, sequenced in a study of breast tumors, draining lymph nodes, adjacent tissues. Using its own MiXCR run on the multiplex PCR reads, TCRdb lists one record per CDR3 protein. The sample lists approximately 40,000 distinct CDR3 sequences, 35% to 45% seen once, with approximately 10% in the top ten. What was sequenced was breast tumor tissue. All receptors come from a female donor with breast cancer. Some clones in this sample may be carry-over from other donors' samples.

CDR3 region: CASSQDILAGLYNEQFF. Here the CDR3 DNA reads TGCGCCAGCAGCCAAGATATCCTAGCGGGATTGTACAATGAGCAGTTCTTC. The V gene is TRBV4-3, the J gene TRBJ2-1; TRBD2 agrees at 9 bases. CDR3 length: 17 amino acids. V shed 0 bases and J 4 bases; nucleotides not matched to a gene: 7. Per germline, CDR1 LGHNA and CDR2 YSLEER.

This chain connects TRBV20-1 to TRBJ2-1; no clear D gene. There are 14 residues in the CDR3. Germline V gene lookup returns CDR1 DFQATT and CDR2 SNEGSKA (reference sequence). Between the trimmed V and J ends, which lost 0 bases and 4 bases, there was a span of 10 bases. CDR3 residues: CSARDRVKYNEQFF. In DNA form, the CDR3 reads TGCAGTGCTAGAGATCGCGTTAAGTACAATGAGCAGTTCTTC.

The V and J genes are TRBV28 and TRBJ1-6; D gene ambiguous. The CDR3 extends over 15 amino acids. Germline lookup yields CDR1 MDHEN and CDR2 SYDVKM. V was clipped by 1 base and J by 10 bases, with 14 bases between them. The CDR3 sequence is CASSLSRIRGSPLHF. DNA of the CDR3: TGTGCCAGCAGTTTATCTCGGATTCGCGGATCACCCCTCCACTTT.

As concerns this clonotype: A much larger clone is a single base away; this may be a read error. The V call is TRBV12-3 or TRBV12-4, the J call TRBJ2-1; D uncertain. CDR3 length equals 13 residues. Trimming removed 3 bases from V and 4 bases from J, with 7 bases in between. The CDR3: CASSFSLYNEQFF. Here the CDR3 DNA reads TGTGCCAGCAGTTTTAGTCTATACAATGAGCAGTTCTTC.

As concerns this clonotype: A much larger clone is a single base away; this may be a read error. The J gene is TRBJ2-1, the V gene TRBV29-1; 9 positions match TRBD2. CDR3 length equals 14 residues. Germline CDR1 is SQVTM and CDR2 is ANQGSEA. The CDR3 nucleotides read TGCAGCGTTGACGGTGTAGCGGGAGACAATGGGCAGTTCTTC. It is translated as CSVDGVAGDNGQFF.

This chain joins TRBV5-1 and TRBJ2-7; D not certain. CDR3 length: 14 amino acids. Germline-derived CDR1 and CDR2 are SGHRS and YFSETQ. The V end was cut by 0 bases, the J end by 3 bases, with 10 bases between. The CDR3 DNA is TGCGCCAGCAGCTTGGGGGTTCAGGTCTACGAGCAGTACTTC. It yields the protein CASSLGVQVYEQYF.

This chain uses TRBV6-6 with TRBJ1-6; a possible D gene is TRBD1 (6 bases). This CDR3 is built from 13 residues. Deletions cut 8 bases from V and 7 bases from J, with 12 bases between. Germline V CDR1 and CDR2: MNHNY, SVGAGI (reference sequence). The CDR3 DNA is TGTGCCAGCGCACAGGGCGGGAATTCACCCCTCCACTTT. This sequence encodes CASAQGGNSPLHF.

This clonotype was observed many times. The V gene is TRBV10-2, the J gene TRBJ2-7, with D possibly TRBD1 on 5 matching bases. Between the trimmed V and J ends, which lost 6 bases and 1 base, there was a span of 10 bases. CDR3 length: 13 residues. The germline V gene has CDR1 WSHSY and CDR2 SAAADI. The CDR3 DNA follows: TGCGCCAGCAGAAGGGGATTATCCTACGAGCAGTACTTC. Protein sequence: CASRRGLSYEQYF.

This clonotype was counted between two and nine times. CDR3 sequence: CAWSDPSGGNGYTF. CDR3 sequence (DNA): TGTGCCTGGAGCGATCCCTCGGGGGGCAATGGCTACACCTTC. The V gene is TRBV30, the J gene TRBJ1-2; the D gene is possibly TRBD1 (6 bases). V gave up 3 bases and J gave up 6 bases, with 17 bases separating them. From germline, CDR1 is GTSNPN and CDR2 SVGIG (reference sequence). This CDR3 has 14 amino acids.

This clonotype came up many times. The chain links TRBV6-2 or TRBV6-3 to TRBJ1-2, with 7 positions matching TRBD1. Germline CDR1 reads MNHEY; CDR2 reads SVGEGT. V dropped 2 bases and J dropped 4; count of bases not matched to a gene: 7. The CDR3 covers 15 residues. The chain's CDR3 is CASSYLQGEVYGYTF. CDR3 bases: TGTGCCAGCAGTTACCTGCAGGGGGAGGTCTATGGCTACACCTTC.

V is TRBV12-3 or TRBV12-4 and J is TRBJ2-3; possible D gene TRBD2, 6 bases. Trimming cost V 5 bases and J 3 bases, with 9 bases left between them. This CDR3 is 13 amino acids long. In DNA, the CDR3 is TGTGCCAGCAGTAAGAGCGGGACAGATACGCAGTATTTT. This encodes CASSKSGTDTQYF.

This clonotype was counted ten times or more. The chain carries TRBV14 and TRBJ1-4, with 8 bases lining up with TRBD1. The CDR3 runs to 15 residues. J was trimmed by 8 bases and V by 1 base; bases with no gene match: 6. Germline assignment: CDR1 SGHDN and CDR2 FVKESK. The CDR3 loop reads CASSQVDRVGEKLFF. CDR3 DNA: TGTGCCAGCAGCCAAGTGGACAGGGTAGGCGAAAAACTGTTTTTT.

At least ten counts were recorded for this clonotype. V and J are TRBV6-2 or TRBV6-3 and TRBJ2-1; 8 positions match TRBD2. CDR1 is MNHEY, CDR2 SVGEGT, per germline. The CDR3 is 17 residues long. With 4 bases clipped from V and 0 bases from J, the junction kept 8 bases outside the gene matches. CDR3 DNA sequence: TGTGCCAGCAGTTCGAGACTAGCGCCTAGCTCCTACAATGAGCAGTTCTTC. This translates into CASSSRLAPSSYNEQFF.

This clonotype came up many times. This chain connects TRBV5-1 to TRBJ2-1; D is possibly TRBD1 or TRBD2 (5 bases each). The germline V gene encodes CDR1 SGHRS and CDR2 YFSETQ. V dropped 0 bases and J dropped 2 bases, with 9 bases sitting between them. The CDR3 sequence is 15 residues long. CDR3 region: CASSLAWDAYNEQFF. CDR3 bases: TGCGCCAGCAGCTTGGCGTGGGACGCCTACAATGAGCAGTTCTTC.

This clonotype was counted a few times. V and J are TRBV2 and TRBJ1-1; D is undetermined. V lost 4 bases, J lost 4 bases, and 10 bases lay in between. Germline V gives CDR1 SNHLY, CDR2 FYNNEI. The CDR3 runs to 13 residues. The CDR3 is CASSAQVFTEAFF. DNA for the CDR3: TGTGCCAGCAGTGCCCAGGTTTTCACTGAAGCTTTCTTT.

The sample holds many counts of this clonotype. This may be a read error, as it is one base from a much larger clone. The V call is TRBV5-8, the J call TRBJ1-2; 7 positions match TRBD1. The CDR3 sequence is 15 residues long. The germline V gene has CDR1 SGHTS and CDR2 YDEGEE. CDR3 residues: CASSNEGQYNYDYTF. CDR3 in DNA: TGTGCCAGCAGCAACGAGGGACAGTATAACTATGACTACACCTTC.

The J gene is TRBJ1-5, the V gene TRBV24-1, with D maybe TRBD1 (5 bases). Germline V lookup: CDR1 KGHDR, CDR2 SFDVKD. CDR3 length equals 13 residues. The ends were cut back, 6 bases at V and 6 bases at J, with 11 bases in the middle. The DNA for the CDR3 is TGTGCCACCAGTTTCGGGGCAGGTCAGCCCCAGCATTTT. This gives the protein CATSFGAGQPQHF.

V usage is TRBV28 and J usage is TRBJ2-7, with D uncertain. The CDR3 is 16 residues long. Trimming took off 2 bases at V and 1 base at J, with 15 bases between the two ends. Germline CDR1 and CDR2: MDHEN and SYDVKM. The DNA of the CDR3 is TGTGCCAGCAGTTTAAGGTATTTTGGTGGGTCCTACGAGCAGTACTTC. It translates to CASSLRYFGGSYEQYF.

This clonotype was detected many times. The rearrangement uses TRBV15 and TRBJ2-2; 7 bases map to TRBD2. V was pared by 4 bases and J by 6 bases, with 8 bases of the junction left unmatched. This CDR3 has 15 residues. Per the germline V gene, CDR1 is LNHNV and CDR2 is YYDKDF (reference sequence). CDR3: CATSTNWGGAGELFF. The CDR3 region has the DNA TGTGCCACCAGCACCAATTGGGGGGGAGCCGGGGAGCTGTTTTTT. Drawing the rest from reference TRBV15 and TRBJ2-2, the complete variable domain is DAMVIQNPRYQVTQFGKPVTLSCSQTLNHNVMYWYQQKSSQAPKLLFHYYDKDFNNEADTPDNFQSRRPNTSFCFLDIRSPGLGDTAMYLCATSTNWGGAGELFFGEGSRLTVL.

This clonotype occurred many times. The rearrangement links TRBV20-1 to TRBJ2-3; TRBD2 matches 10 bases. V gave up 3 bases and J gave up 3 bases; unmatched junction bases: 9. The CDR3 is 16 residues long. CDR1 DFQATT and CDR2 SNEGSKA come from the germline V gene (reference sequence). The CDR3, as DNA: TGCAGTGCTAGTCTAGGGAGCGGGAGGGGTACAGATACGCAGTATTTT. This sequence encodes CSASLGSGRGTDTQYF.